This T cell receptor beta chain was captured by sequencing in a study of cytomegalovirus exposure and HLA in healthy donors. Study-wide results and limits: Per published accounts, TCR beta sequences correctly predicted the HLA-A and HLA-B alleles of most subjects.

Both 60 Vbeta primers and 13 Jbeta primers went into the PCR. The assay was immunoSEQ multiplex PCR, and TCRdb's table has in-frame clones only and misses some. The repertoire holds tens of thousands of clones, with approximately 68% as singletons. This CDR3 is built from 16 residues. The trim removed 4 bases at V and 3 bases at J, leaving 12 bases unmatched. Germline V gene sequence: CDR1 MDHEN, CDR2 SYDVKM. Points on this clone: As yet, its antigen is unknown.

The clonotype comes from a woman in her 30s in good health and CMV-seronegative. The sequencing input was PBMCs. The chain joins TRBV28 to TRBJ2-7; 7 nucleotides agree with TRBD1. The CDR3 sequence is CASSYPHRTGGYEQYF. The CDR3 DNA sequence: TGTGCCAGCAGTTACCCCCATAGGACAGGAGGCTACGAGCAGTACTTC.